The next 14 T cell receptor beta chains were all read from a single sample in a study of control samples from healthy donors and cancer patients. Sequencing used immunoSEQ multiplex PCR; TCRdb keeps in-frame clones, though not all of them. The sample has 110,000 to 150,000 clones; roughly 94% are singletons. Sequences were obtained from PBMCs. The source is a man aged 55 to 70 with colorectal cancer.

The chain joins TRBV3-1 (or the pseudogene TRBV3-2) to TRBJ1-2; 7 bases line up with TRBD1. The V gene's germline CDR1 is LGHDT and CDR2 YNNKEL (reference sequence). Unmatched junction bases numbered 1, after V lost 0 bases and J lost 3 bases. The CDR3 is 14 amino acids. CDR3 sequence (DNA): TGTGCCAGCAGCCAAGACAGGGGGGACTATGGCTACACCTTC. The encoded protein is CASSQDRGDYGYTF.

The chain joins TRBV5-1 to TRBJ2-7, with D perhaps matching TRBD2 (6 bases). Germline CDR1 and CDR2: SGHRS and YFSETQ. The germline V and J ends were trimmed by 0 bases and 7 bases, with 11 bases remaining between them. The CDR3 runs to 13 residues. The CDR3 nucleotides read TGCGCCAGCAGCTTGGCCAGGGCGGGGGAGCAGTACTTC. Translated, it gives CASSLARAGEQYF.

The chain has TRBV11-2 and TRBJ2-5; 11 nucleotides align to TRBD2. Germline V lookup: CDR1 SGHAT, CDR2 FQNNGV. V lost 3 bases to trimming and J lost 5 bases; unmatched junction nucleotides: 8. The CDR3 consists of 16 residues. The CDR3 nucleotides are TGTGCCAGCAGCTTGAGATTAGCGGGGGGGCGTGAGACCCAGTACTTC. Translation: CASSLRLAGGRETQYF.

The CDR3 DNA is TGTGCCAGCAGCGCCGGACAGGGGAGATGGGAGACCCAGTACTTC. Its protein product is CASSAGQGRWETQYF. This chain joins TRBV9 and TRBJ2-5; 9 bases are shared with TRBD1. This CDR3 is 15 amino acids long. J gave up 5 bases and V 3 bases, and 8 bases lay outside the gene matches. Germline CDR1 and CDR2: SGDLS and YYNGEE.

The V gene is TRBV4-3, the J gene TRBJ2-7, with D perhaps matching TRBD2 (5 bases). V gave up 0 bases and J gave up 6 bases, with 9 bases separating them. CDR3 length: 13 residues. CDR1 is LGHNA and CDR2 is YSLEER in the germline V gene. CDR3 region: CASSQDSGFEQYF. CDR3 sequence (DNA): TGCGCCAGCAGCCAAGATTCGGGGTTCGAGCAGTACTTC.

The chain employs TRBV19 and TRBJ2-1, with 9 bases fitting TRBD1. The CDR3 has 13 residues. In germline, CDR1 is LNHDA, CDR2 SQIVND (reference sequence). J lost 8 bases, V lost 4 bases, and 3 bases had no gene match. DNA for the CDR3: TGTGCCAGTAGTACCACAGGGGGCTATGAGCAGTTCTTC. Translation: CASSTTGGYEQFF.

The chain couples TRBV6-5 to TRBJ1-1; D gene unclear. The CDR3 has 12 residues. Germline CDR1 and CDR2: MNHEY and SVGAGI. With 6 bases removed from V and 5 bases from J, the gap between germline ends came to 10 bases. CDR3 region: CASRAARTEAFF. CDR3 in DNA: TGTGCCAGCAGGGCCGCCAGAACTGAAGCTTTCTTT.

This clone was counted once. The gene calls are TRBV10-2 and TRBJ2-2; the D gene is possibly TRBD2 (7 bases). From germline, CDR1 is WSHSY and CDR2 SAAADI. There are 17 residues in the CDR3. V was cut by 3 bases and J by 0 bases, with 14 bases left in between. CDR3 DNA: TGCGCCAGCAGTGATAGGGGGGCGGGGGCGAACACCGGGGAGCTGTTTTTT. This sequence encodes CASSDRGAGANTGELFF.

The CDR3 DNA sequence: TGCGCCAGCAGCCCACGGGGGGGCGACTATGGCTACACCTTC. This gives the protein CASSPRGGDYGYTF. The V gene is TRBV5-1, the J gene TRBJ1-2, with a possible D match to TRBD1 (6 bases). The V end was cut by 4 bases, the J end by 3 bases, with 13 bases between. Germline V lookup: CDR1 SGHRS, CDR2 YFSETQ. This CDR3 region has 14 residues.

The chain uses TRBV30 and TRBJ1-2; 11 nucleotides align to TRBD1. This CDR3 comprises 13 residues. V was clipped by 3 bases and J by 6 bases; unmatched bases: 3. CDR1 is GTSNPN, CDR2 SVGIG, per germline (reference sequence). The CDR3 loop reads CAWRGQGVNGYTF. The CDR3 DNA reads as TGTGCCTGGAGGGGACAGGGGGTAAATGGCTACACCTTC.

With regard to this clone: Other DNA sequences of this sample code for an identical CDR3. CDR3: CASSISGLNTEAFF. In DNA, the CDR3 is TGTGCCAGTAGTATCTCAGGGTTGAACACTGAAGCTTTCTTT. The V call is TRBV19, the J call TRBJ1-1, with a tentative D call TRBD1 (5 bases). Germline CDR1 and CDR2: LNHDA and SQIVND (reference sequence). With 3 bases removed from V and 0 bases from J, the gap between germline ends came to 8 bases. This CDR3 spans 14 amino acids.

The rearrangement joins TRBV9 to TRBJ2-7, with 8 bases identical to TRBD1. The CDR3 runs 15 residues. Germline V gene lookup returns CDR1 SGDLS and CDR2 YYNGEE. V was pared by 4 bases and J by 2 bases, with 8 bases of the junction left unmatched. The CDR3 region is CASSPRQGRAYEQYF. In DNA form, the CDR3 reads TGTGCCAGCAGCCCGCGACAGGGGCGAGCCTACGAGCAGTACTTC.

This sequence joins TRBV24-1 and TRBJ1-1; 8 bases are shared with TRBD1. From germline, CDR1 is KGHDR and CDR2 SFDVKD. J gave up 8 bases and V 7 bases, and 8 bases lay outside the gene matches. The CDR3 covers 13 residues. This CDR3 reads CATSHGAGGEAFF. Written as DNA, the CDR3 is TGTGCCACCAGCCACGGGGCAGGGGGCGAAGCTTTCTTT.

This clone was found a few times. This chain links TRBV7-9 with TRBJ2-5, with no clear D. Germline-derived CDR1 and CDR2 are SEHNR and FQNEAQ (reference sequence). Trimming took off 4 bases at V and 4 bases at J, with 13 bases between the two ends. The CDR3 consists of 14 residues. The CDR3 loop reads CASSSPGPRETQYF. The CDR3 coding sequence is TGTGCCAGCAGCTCCCCTGGGCCCAGAGAGACCCAGTACTTC.